A selection of T cell receptor beta chains follows, all from one sample in a study of T cells after yellow fever vaccination. TCRdb reprocessed the 5' RACE reads via MiXCR and lists one record per CDR3 protein. Of a few hundred thousand distinct CDR3 sequences in the sample, around a sixth are singletons; the top ten hold approximately 15%. The material sequenced was PBMCs, taken around 5 days after the first yellow fever vaccination. Receptor source: a man aged 18 to 30 who received the YFV17D yellow fever vaccine. Each CDR3 is given with its conserved first and last residue. Each record gives: J gene, V gene, clone size, D gene, CDR3 DNA, CDR3 protein. D genes are given only for firm matches. Size tells how often a clone was seen (once, few, many) or the class of an expanded clone, and some rows leave it out.

>TRBJ2-4|TRBV6-1|few|-
TGTGCCTCCCAGGGGGGAGCCAAAAACATTCAGTACTTC
CASQGGAKNIQYF
>TRBJ2-5|TRBV5-1|-|-
TGCGCCAGCAGCTCCTCTACAGGGTTGGAGACCCAGTACTTC
CASSSSTGLETQYF
>TRBJ1-1|TRBV2|few|-
TGTGCCAGCAGGAGGGATTTTAACACTGAAGCTTTCTTT
CASRRDFNTEAFF
>TRBJ2-4|TRBV23-1|-|-
TGCGCCAGCACTAACAGCCGGGGACAACTAGCCAAAAACATTCAGTACTTC
CASTNSRGQLAKNIQYF
>TRBJ2-2|TRBV29-1|few|TRBD1
TGCAGCGTTGAGGGACAGGATCCCGGGGAGCTGTTTTTT
CSVEGQDPGELFF
>TRBJ2-1|TRBV5-4|once|-
TGTGCCAGCAGCTTGGTGTCAGGGAATCTTCGTGAGCAGTTCTTC
CASSLVSGNLREQFF
>TRBJ2-1|TRBV7-2|many|-
TGTGCCAGCAGCTTTGGGGCGCGGTCCTACAATGAGCAGTTCTTC
CASSFGARSYNEQFF
>TRBJ1-1|TRBV5-1|-|-
TGCGCCAGCAGCCCCAATGACCACTGGAACACTGAAGCTTTCTTT
CASSPNDHWNTEAFF
>TRBJ1-2|TRBV20-1|few|-
TGCAGTGCTAGTTTCATGGTTCGCTACACCTTC
CSASFMVRYTF
>TRBJ1-1|TRBV5-1|few|TRBD1
TGCGCCAGCACAGGGACAGCGAACACTGAAGCTTTCTTT
CASTGTANTEAFF
>TRBJ2-1|TRBV11-2|once|TRBD2
TGTGCCAGCAGCTTAGAGGCGGGGGGTCCTGAGCAGTTCTTC
CASSLEAGGPEQFF
>TRBJ2-1|TRBV15|few|TRBD2
TGTGCCACGAAACTCTTTACGGGAGGCTACAATGAGCAGTTCTTC
CATKLFTGGYNEQFF
>TRBJ2-5|TRBV7-6|-|-
TGTGCCAGCAGCTTCACACGGACTACCCCAACCCAGTACTTC
CASSFTRTTPTQYF
>TRBJ1-3|TRBV28|-|-
TGTGCCAGCAGTCTAGGGGGTATCGGAAACACCATATATTTT
CASSLGGIGNTIYF
>TRBJ2-1|TRBV6-5|few|TRBD2
TGTGCCAGCAGTTACCTAGCGGGGGGGCCTTCTGAGCAGTTCTTC
CASSYLAGGPSEQFF
>TRBJ1-3|TRBV14|few|TRBD1
TGTGCCAGCAGCCGCAGACCGGGACAGGACGCTTTAAACACCATATATTTT
CASSRRPGQDALNTIYF
>TRBJ1-1|TRBV5-1|-|TRBD1
TGCGCCAGCCAACCGGGTGGGACAGGGAACACTGAAGCTTTCTTT
CASQPGGTGNTEAFF
>TRBJ1-2|TRBV6-5|many|-
TGTGCCAGCAGTTACTCAAAGAGCTATGGCTACACCTTC
CASSYSKSYGYTF
>TRBJ2-2|TRBV10-3|many|-
TGTGCCATCAGTGAACTAGCCTCCACCGGGGAGCTGTTTTTT
CAISELASTGELFF
>TRBJ1-4|TRBV20-1|few|-
TGCAGTGCTAGAGATATGCGACAGGCTAATGAAAAACTGTTTTTT
CSARDMRQANEKLFF
>TRBJ1-1|TRBV4-2|few|-
TGTGCCAGCAACCGGCAAATGAACACTGAAGCTTTCTTT
CASNRQMNTEAFF
>TRBJ2-3|TRBV7-3|-|-
TGTGCCAGCAGCTTAATGGTCACAGATACGCAGTATTTT
CASSLMVTDTQYF
>TRBJ1-1|TRBV5-1|-|-
TGCGCCAGCAGCTTGGAAAGGGATTCGAACGCTTTCTTT
CASSLERDSNAFF
>TRBJ2-3|TRBV12-3/TRBV12-4|few|-
TGTGCCAGCAGTTTAGGAGGGGTACAGGGCACAGATACGCAGTATTTT
CASSLGGVQGTDTQYF
>TRBJ2-1|TRBV4-3|-|-
TGCGCCAGCAGCCCAGCCCTATACAACAATGAGCAGTTCTTC
CASSPALYNNEQFF
>TRBJ1-1|TRBV15|many|-
TGTGCCACCAGCAGAGATCTGGGAAAGGATTCTGAAGCTTTCTTT
CATSRDLGKDSEAFF
>TRBJ1-3|TRBV29-1|many|-
TGCAGCGTTGCGGTCGGGTACACCATATATTTT
CSVAVGYTIYF
>TRBJ2-3|TRBV5-1|many|TRBD2
TGCGCCAGCAGCTCGGGGACTAGCGGGGGGGATACGCAGTATTTT
CASSSGTSGGDTQYF
>TRBJ2-1|TRBV11-2|-|TRBD2
TGTGCCAGCAGCGGAGCGGGGAATGAGCAGTTCTTC
CASSGAGNEQFF
>TRBJ1-2|TRBV7-2|many|-
TGTGCCAGCAGTCCGGACAGTACCTATGGCTACACCTTC
CASSPDSTYGYTF
>TRBJ1-3|TRBV5-1|many|-
TGCGCCAGCAGCCCCCGGACAGACGGAAACACCATATATTTT
CASSPRTDGNTIYF
>TRBJ1-4|TRBV25-1|-|-
TGTGCCAGCAGTGAATCTAGGGGCGGTGAAAAACTGTTTTTT
CASSESRGGEKLFF
>TRBJ1-1|TRBV4-1|few|-
TGCGCCAGCAGCCAACCGGGTGGAGGGACTGAAGCTTTCTTT
CASSQPGGGTEAFF
>TRBJ2-4|TRBV11-1|-|TRBD2
TGTGCCAGCAGCTCCGCCGGGCGGGGGGGCAGTACCAAAAACATTCAGTACTTC
CASSSAGRGGSTKNIQYF
>TRBJ2-3|TRBV10-1|few|-
TGCGCCAGCAGTGATGTGTGGGGTAAAGATACGCAGTATTTT
CASSDVWGKDTQYF
>TRBJ2-5|TRBV7-9|many|TRBD2
TGTGCCAGCAGCTTCCTAGCGGAGGAGACCCAGTACTTC
CASSFLAEETQYF
>TRBJ1-2|TRBV19|-|TRBD1
TGTGCCAGGTCAGGGGGCAGTGGCTACACCTTC
CARSGGSGYTF
>TRBJ1-4|TRBV29-1|-|-
TGCAGCTTCAGGTCGACTAATGAAAAACTGTTTTTT
CSFRSTNEKLFF
>TRBJ2-7|TRBV27|-|-
TGTGCCAGCAGCCTCCGGCCCAACTACGAGCAGTACTTC
CASSLRPNYEQYF
>TRBJ1-5|TRBV6-2/TRBV6-3|-|TRBD1
TGTGCCAGCAGTTACGGGACAGTTTATAGCAATCAGCCCCAGCATTTT
CASSYGTVYSNQPQHF
>TRBJ1-1|TRBV7-8|-|-
TGTGCCAGCAGCTTAAATGGCGGTTACACTGAAGCTTTCTTT
CASSLNGGYTEAFF
>TRBJ2-5|TRBV7-2|few|TRBD2
TGTGCCAGCAGCGCCAGCGGGAAGACAGAGACCCAGTACTTC
CASSASGKTETQYF